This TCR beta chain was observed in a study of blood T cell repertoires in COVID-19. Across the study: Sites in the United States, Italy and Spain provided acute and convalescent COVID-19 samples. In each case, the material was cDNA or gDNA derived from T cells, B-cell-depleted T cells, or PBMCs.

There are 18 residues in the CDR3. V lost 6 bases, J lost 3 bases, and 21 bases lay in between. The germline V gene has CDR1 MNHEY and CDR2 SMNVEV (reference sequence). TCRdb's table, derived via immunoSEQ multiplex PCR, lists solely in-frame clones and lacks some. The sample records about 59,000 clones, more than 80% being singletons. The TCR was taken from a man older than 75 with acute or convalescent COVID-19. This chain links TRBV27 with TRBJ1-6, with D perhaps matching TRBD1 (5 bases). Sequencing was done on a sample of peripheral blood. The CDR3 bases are TGTGCCAGCAGCCTCACCCAGGCTGGGGGGGTCTATAATTCACCCCTCCACTTT. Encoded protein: CASSLTQAGGVYNSPLHF.